This T cell receptor beta chain was captured by sequencing in a study of CD8 T cells in ankylosing spondylitis. This clonotype came up a few times. Its antigen remains unknown. Study-level results: There was a TCR beta motif, made of eight highly homologous variants, that appeared characteristic of ankylosing spondylitis blood. Certain motif variants had earlier been reported in reactive arthritis synovial fluid and blood. Reportedly, matched ankylosing spondylitis synovial fluid was significantly enriched for disease-linked clones.

A single record per CDR3 protein comes from TCRdb applying MiXCR to the 5' RACE reads. The sample yields just under 350,000 distinct CDR3 sequences, approximately 14% seen once. The germline V gene encodes CDR1 SGHRS and CDR2 YFSETQ. Trimming took 1 base from V and 6 from J, leaving 12 bases between them. The CDR3 consists of 14 residues. The chain links TRBV5-1 to TRBJ2-3, with D possibly being TRBD1 (6 bases). Sequencing input: blood, either unsorted or a sorted T cell fraction (not recorded which). This receptor was taken from a male donor with ankylosing spondylitis or in good health (not recorded which). The CDR3 nucleotides are TGCGCCAGCAGCTTGAACAGGGCCCCCGATACGCAGTATTTT. As protein: CASSLNRAPDTQYF.